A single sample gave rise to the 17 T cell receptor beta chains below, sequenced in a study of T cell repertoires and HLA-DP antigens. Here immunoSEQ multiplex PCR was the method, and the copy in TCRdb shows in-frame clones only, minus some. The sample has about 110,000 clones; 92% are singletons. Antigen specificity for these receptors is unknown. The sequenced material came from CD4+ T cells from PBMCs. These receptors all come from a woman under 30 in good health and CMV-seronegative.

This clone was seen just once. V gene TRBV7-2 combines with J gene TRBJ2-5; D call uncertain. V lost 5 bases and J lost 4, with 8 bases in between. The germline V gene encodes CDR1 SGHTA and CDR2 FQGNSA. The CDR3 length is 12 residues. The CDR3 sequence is CASSPVGETQYF. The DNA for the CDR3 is TGTGCCAGCAGCCCAGTGGGAGAGACCCAGTACTTC.

The CDR3 sequence is CASSESSGTGGAYGYTF. DNA for the CDR3: TGTGCCAGCAGTGAATCCTCGGGGACAGGGGGCGCCTATGGCTACACCTTC. The V gene is TRBV25-1, the J gene TRBJ1-2; the match to TRBD1 covers 12 bases. The CDR3 loop spans 17 amino acids. Germline loops: CDR1 MGHDK, CDR2 SYGVNS. The junction had 7 bases not matched to a gene; V was cut back by 1 base and J by 4 bases.

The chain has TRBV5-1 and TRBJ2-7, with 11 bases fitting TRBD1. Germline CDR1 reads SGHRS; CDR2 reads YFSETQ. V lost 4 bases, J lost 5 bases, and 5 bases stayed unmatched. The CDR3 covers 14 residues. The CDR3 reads CASSTRTGGDEQYF. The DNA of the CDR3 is TGCGCCAGCAGCACTCGGACAGGGGGCGACGAGCAGTACTTC.

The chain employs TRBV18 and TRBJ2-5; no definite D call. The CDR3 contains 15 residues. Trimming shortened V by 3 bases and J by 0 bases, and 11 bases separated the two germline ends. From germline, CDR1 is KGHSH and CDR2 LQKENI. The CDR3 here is CASSPGWADQETQYF. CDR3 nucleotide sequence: TGTGCCAGCTCACCTGGGTGGGCGGACCAAGAGACCCAGTACTTC.

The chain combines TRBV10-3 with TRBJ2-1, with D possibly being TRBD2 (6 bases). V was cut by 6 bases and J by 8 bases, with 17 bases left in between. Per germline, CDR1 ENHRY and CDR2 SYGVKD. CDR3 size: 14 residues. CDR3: CAIRETSSVDEQFF. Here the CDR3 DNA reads TGTGCCATCAGGGAGACTAGTTCTGTCGATGAGCAGTTCTTC.

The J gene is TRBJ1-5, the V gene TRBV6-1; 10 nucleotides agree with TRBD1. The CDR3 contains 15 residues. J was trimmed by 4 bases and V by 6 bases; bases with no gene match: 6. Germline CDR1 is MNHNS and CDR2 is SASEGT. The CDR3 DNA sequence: TGTGCCAGCAGCGGGGGGGGACAGGGGAATCAGCCCCAGCATTTT. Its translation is CASSGGGQGNQPQHF.

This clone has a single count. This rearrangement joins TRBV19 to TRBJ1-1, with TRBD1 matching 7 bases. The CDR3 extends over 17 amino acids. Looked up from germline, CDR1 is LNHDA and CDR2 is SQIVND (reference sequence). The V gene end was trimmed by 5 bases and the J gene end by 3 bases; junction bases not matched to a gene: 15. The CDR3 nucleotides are TGTGCCAGTAGTGCTGACAGGGTGGGCGAAAAGGACACTGAAGCTTTCTTT. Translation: CASSADRVGEKDTEAFF.

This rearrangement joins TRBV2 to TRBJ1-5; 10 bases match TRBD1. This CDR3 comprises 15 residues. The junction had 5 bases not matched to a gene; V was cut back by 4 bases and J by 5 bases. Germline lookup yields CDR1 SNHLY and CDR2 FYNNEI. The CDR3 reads CASSGTGGAHQPQHF. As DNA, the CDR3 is TGTGCCAGCAGTGGGACAGGGGGGGCGCATCAGCCCCAGCATTTT.

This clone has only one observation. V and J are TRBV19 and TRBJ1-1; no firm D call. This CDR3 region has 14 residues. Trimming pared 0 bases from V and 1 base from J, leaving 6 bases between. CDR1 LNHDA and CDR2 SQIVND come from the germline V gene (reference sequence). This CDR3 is CASSIDLPNTEAFF. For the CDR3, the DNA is TGTGCCAGTAGTATAGATCTTCCGAACACTGAAGCTTTCTTT.

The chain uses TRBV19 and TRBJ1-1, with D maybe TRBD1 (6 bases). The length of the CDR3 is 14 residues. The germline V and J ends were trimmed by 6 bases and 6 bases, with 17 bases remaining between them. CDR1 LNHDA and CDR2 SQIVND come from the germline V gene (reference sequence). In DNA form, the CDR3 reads TGTGCCAGTAGACGGACCGGGACACGGTCTGAAGCTTTCTTT. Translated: CASRRTGTRSEAFF.

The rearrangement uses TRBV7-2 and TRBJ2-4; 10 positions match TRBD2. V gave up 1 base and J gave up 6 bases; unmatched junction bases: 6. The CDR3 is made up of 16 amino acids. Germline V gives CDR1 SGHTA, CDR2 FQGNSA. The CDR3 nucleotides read TGTGCCAGCAGCTTAGAACGTAGCGGGGGGAGAAACATTCAGTACTTC. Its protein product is CASSLERSGGRNIQYF. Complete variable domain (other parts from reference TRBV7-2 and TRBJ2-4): GAGVSQSPSNKVTEKGKDVELRCDPISGHTALYWYRQSLGQGLEFLIYFQGNSAPDKSGLPSDRFSAERTGGSVSTLTIQRTQQEDSAVYLCASSLERSGGRNIQYFGAGTRLSVL.

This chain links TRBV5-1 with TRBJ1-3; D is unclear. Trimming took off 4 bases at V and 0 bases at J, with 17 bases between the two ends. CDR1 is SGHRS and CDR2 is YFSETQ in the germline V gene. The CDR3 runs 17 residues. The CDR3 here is CASSRYGPGFSGNTIYF. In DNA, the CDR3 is TGCGCCAGCAGCCGCTATGGGCCGGGTTTCTCTGGAAACACCATATATTTT.

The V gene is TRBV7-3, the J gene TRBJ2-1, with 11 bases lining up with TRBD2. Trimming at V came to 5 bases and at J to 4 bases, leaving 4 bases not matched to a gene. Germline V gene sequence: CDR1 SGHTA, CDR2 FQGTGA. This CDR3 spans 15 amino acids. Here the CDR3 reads CASSLGTSGYNEQFF. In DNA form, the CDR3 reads TGTGCCAGCAGCCTCGGGACTAGCGGTTACAATGAGCAGTTCTTC. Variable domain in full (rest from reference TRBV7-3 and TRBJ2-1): GAGVSQTPSNKVTEKGKYVELRCDPISGHTALYWYRQSLGQGPEFLIYFQGTGAADDSGLPNDRFFAVRPEGSVSTLKIQRTERGDSAVYLCASSLGTSGYNEQFFGPGTRLTVL.

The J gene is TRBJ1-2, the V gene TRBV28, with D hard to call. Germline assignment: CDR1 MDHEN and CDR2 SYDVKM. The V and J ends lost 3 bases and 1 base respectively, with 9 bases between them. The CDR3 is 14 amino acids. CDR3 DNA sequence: TGTGCCAGCAGTTTCGCAGACTTTAACTATGGCTACACCTTC. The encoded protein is CASSFADFNYGYTF.

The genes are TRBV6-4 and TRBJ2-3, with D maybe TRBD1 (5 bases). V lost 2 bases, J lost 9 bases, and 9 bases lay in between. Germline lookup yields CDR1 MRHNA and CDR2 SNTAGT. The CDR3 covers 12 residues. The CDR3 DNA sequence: TGTGCCAGCAGTGACCTGTGGGGCACGCAGTATTTT. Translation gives CASSDLWGTQYF.

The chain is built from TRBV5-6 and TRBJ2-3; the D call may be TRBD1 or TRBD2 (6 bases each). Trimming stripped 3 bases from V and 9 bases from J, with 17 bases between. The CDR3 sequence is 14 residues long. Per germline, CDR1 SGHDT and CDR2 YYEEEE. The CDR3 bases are TGTGCCAGCAGCTCCTCCAGGGGAGGAGGCACGCAGTATTTT. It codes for CASSSSRGGGTQYF.

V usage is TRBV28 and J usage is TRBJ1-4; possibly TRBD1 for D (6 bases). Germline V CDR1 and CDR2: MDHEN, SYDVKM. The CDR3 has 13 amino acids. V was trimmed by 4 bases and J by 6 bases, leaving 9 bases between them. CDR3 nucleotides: TGTGCCAGCAGTTACGGGGGCGATGAAAAACTGTTTTTT. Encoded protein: CASSYGGDEKLFF.